A single sample is the source of the 26 T cell receptor beta chains below, sequenced in a study of human T cells and chemical hapten exposure. Time point here: pre-sensitization, week 0. Treatment: therapeutic diphenylcyclopropenone sensitization with weekly scalp DPC. TCRdb ran MiXCR on the RACE reads and lists one entry per CDR3 protein. Of about 380,000 distinct CDR3 sequences in the sample, approximately 5.1% were seen once. This specimen consisted of whole blood, obtained in connection with sensitization to the hapten diphenylcyclopropenone (DPC). These receptor sequences come from a woman between 45 and 60 years old with alopecia areata. Some clones in this sample may be carry-over from other donors' samples.

The CDR3 DNA is TGTGCCTGGCAACTAGCGGGAAACCGAGATACGCAGTATTTT. Its protein product is CAWQLAGNRDTQYF. The chain joins TRBV30 to TRBJ2-3, with 10 bases aligning to TRBD2. Germline V gene data show CDR1 as GTSNPN and CDR2 as SVGIG (reference sequence). The CDR3 totals 14 residues. The ends lost 5 bases at V and 5 bases at J; junction bases unmatched: 7.

This clonotype turned up a few times. The chain carries TRBV9 and TRBJ2-2, with 8 nucleotides matching TRBD2. The CDR3 is 15 amino acids. Trimming removed 1 base from V and 6 bases from J; junction bases left unmatched: 5. Germline CDR1 SGDLS, CDR2 YYNGEE. The CDR3 DNA is TGTGCCAGCAGCGTATACAGCGGGGGAGCCGGGGAGCTGTTTTTT. Protein sequence: CASSVYSGGAGELFF.

The table lists this clonotype with many counts. The genes are TRBV6-5 and TRBJ2-3; tentatively, D is TRBD2 (6 bases). Trimming took 0 bases from V and 4 from J, leaving 17 bases between them. There are 17 residues in the CDR3. CDR1 is MNHEY, CDR2 SVGAGI, per germline. DNA of the CDR3: TGTGCCAGCAGTTACTCGATCAGCGGGCTGAGGGCAGATACGCAGTATTTT. Amino acid sequence: CASSYSISGLRADTQYF.

This clonotype has only a few counts. This chain links TRBV4-3 with TRBJ2-7, with 7 bases matching TRBD1. The V gene end was trimmed by 7 bases and the J gene end by 2 bases; junction bases not matched to a gene: 8. Germline V gives CDR1 LGHNA, CDR2 YSLEER. The CDR3 spans 14 residues. CDR3 nucleotide sequence: TGCGCCAGCATTCCGGACAGGCCACCCTACGAGCAGTACTTC. It yields the protein CASIPDRPPYEQYF.

This clonotype was seen repeatedly, ten times or more. This chain joins TRBV9 and TRBJ2-2; 8 positions agree with TRBD2. This CDR3 is built from 14 residues. Unmatched junction bases numbered 1, after V lost 0 bases and J lost 6 bases. Germline CDR1 and CDR2: SGDLS and YYNGEE. CDR3 protein: CASSVAGGAGELFF. CDR3 DNA: TGTGCCAGCAGCGTAGCGGGAGGGGCCGGGGAGCTGTTTTTT.

A note on this clonotype: This sequence may be a read error, since a much larger clone differs from it by one base. The CDR3 DNA reads as TGTGACAGCAGGACACAGCGGGAGGGCGCTTTGGAGACCCAGTACTTC. Amino acid sequence: CDSRTQREGALETQYF. The V call is TRBV6-6, the J call TRBJ2-5; 10 bases fit TRBD2. CDR1 and CDR2 (germline): MNHNY, SVGAGI (reference sequence). This CDR3 is 16 amino acids long.

In its sample, this clonotype was seen many times. The chain couples TRBV14 to TRBJ1-1; TRBD1 matches 7 bases. There are 14 residues in the CDR3. V was pared by 3 bases and J by 3 bases, with 4 bases of the junction left unmatched. Germline lookup yields CDR1 SGHDN and CDR2 FVKESK. CDR3: CASSHRGQYTEAFF. The CDR3 DNA is TGTGCCAGCAGCCACCGGGGACAGTACACTGAAGCTTTCTTT. Filled out from reference TRBV14 and TRBJ1-1, the complete variable domain reads EAGVTQFPSHSVIEKGQTVTLRCDPISGHDNLYWYRRVMGKEIKFLLHFVKESKQDESGMPNNRFLAERTGGTYSTLKVQPAELEDSGVYFCASSHRGQYTEAFFGQGTRLTVV.

In this sample, this clonotype turned up many times. The chain has TRBV5-6 and TRBJ1-1; weak D call: TRBD1 (5 bases). Trimming cost V 3 bases and J 7 bases, with 10 bases left between them. Germline V gives CDR1 SGHDT, CDR2 YYEEEE. This CDR3 region has 12 residues. Here the CDR3 DNA reads TGTGCCAGCAGCTACCAAGGGGTTGAAGCTTTCTTT. Encoded protein: CASSYQGVEAFF.

The CDR3 loop reads CSVEDWNSEATDTQYF. As DNA, the CDR3 is TGCAGCGTTGAAGATTGGAACAGTGAGGCCACAGATACGCAGTATTTT. The gene calls are TRBV29-1 and TRBJ2-3, with D unresolved. CDR1 is SQVTM and CDR2 is ANQGSEA in the germline V gene. The CDR3 sequence is 16 residues long. V was clipped by 0 bases and J by 2 bases, with 15 bases between them.

This clonotype was observed many times. The CDR3 loop is CASSQGSSYNEQFF. CDR3 DNA: TGCGCCAGCAGCCAAGGGAGCTCCTACAATGAGCAGTTCTTC. The gene calls are TRBV4-1 and TRBJ2-1, with D hard to call. Trimming took 1 base from V and 0 from J, leaving 4 bases between them. The CDR3 spans 14 residues. CDR1 is MGHRA, CDR2 YSYEKL, per germline.

The chain links TRBV7-9 to TRBJ2-1; the match to TRBD2 covers 10 bases. Germline CDR1 is SEHNR and CDR2 is FQNEAQ (reference sequence). CDR3 length: 16 amino acids. V lost 5 bases to trimming and J lost 4 bases; unmatched junction nucleotides: 8. CDR3 coding DNA: TGTGCCAGCAGCCTCTCGGCTAGCGGGAGTTACAATGAGCAGTTCTTC. Translation: CASSLSASGSYNEQFF.

This clonotype was recorded at least ten times. The chain is built from TRBV7-7 and TRBJ2-3; possibly TRBD1 for D (6 bases). CDR1 is SSHAT, CDR2 FNYEAQ, per germline (reference sequence). This CDR3 contains 15 residues. Trimming pared 1 base from V and 1 base from J, leaving 9 bases between. CDR3 in DNA: TGTGCCAGCAGCTTAGAGGCAGGGGGCACAGATACGCAGTATTTT. It encodes CASSLEAGGTDTQYF.

Only one count was recorded for this clonotype. One base away lies a much larger clone, so this may be a sequencing read error. This sequence joins TRBV2 and TRBJ1-1, with D perhaps TRBD1 (6 bases). CDR3 length: 12 residues. With 8 bases removed from V and 3 bases from J, the gap between germline ends came to 10 bases. Germline V CDR1 and CDR2: SNHLY, FYNNEI. DNA for the CDR3: TGTGCCAGCGGGGGCTGGGACACTGAAGCTTTCTTT. This sequence encodes CASGGWDTEAFF.

The V call is TRBV9, the J call TRBJ2-6; D call uncertain. The CDR3 contains 18 residues. Trimming took 6 bases from V and 0 from J, leaving 19 bases between them. Germline V gene data show CDR1 as SGDLS and CDR2 as YYNGEE. In DNA form, the CDR3 reads TGTGCCAGCACCCCAAGTCCGGACGCCCTCTCTGGGGCCAACGTCCTGACTTTC. This translates into CASTPSPDALSGANVLTF.

This clonotype turned up a few times. This chain uses TRBV7-2 with TRBJ2-5; 12 bases are shared with TRBD2. Germline V gene sequence: CDR1 SGHTA, CDR2 FQGNSA. This CDR3 is 19 amino acids long. The trim removed 1 base at V and 1 base at J, leaving 10 bases unmatched. CDR3 amino acids: CASSLGWLAGGFSQETQYF. CDR3 in DNA: TGTGCCAGCAGCTTAGGGTGGCTAGCGGGAGGGTTCTCCCAAGAGACCCAGTACTTC.

The genes are TRBV20-1 and TRBJ1-2; 7 bases agree with TRBD1. Germline CDR1 is DFQATT and CDR2 is SNEGSKA (reference sequence). V lost 0 bases, J lost 5 bases, and 6 bases stayed unmatched. This CDR3 is 14 amino acids long. CDR3 sequence reads: CSARDPTGWYGYTF. The CDR3 DNA reads as TGCAGTGCTAGAGATCCGACAGGGTGGTATGGCTACACCTTC.

The sample holds many counts of this clonotype. This rearrangement joins TRBV29-1 to TRBJ1-4, with a weak D call TRBD1 (6 bases). V was shortened by 0 bases and J by 7 bases, with 9 bases between the two germline ends. The CDR3 is 13 residues long. Germline V gene data show CDR1 as SQVTM and CDR2 as ANQGSEA. The CDR3 loop is CSVEEQGSEKLFF. The CDR3 DNA reads as TGCAGCGTTGAAGAGCAGGGGAGTGAAAAACTGTTTTTT.

This clonotype was counted only a few times. The chain uses TRBV4-1 and TRBJ2-7, with D uncertain. Germline CDR1 MGHRA, CDR2 YSYEKL. V lost 0 bases, J lost 2 bases, and 17 bases lay in between. This CDR3 has 17 amino acids. The CDR3 region has the DNA TGCGCCAGCAGCCAAGAGCACTCCGCAGGACCGACCTACGAGCAGTACTTC. Its translation is CASSQEHSAGPTYEQYF.

At least ten counts were recorded for this clonotype. The chain is built from TRBV6-6 and TRBJ2-4; D might be TRBD2 (6 bases). The ends were cut back, 8 bases at V and 0 bases at J, with 11 bases in the middle. The CDR3 spans 14 residues. The V gene's germline CDR1 is MNHNY and CDR2 SVGAGI (reference sequence). CDR3: CASLAELAKNIQYF. The CDR3 nucleotides are TGTGCCAGCTTAGCGGAGCTAGCCAAAAACATTCAGTACTTC.

Many counts were recorded for this clonotype. The V call is TRBV7-9, the J call TRBJ2-7; the D gene could be TRBD1 or TRBD2 (6 bases each). V lost 5 bases and J lost 3, with 20 bases in between. The germline V gene has CDR1 SEHNR and CDR2 FQNEAQ (reference sequence). There are 16 residues in the CDR3. The DNA for the CDR3 is TGTGCCAGCAGCGCCATTAACGGGGGCACGAGCTACGAGCAGTACTTC. Amino acids: CASSAINGGTSYEQYF.

This sequence joins TRBV28 and TRBJ1-1, with TRBD1 identical over 8 bases. J was trimmed by 2 bases and V by 7 bases; bases with no gene match: 6. The CDR3 is 14 residues long. Germline-derived CDR1 and CDR2 are MDHEN and SYDVKM. The CDR3 sequence: CASTETGVNTEAFF. The DNA of the CDR3 is TGTGCCAGCACCGAGACAGGGGTTAACACTGAAGCTTTCTTT.

CDR3 sequence reads: CSARGPNTDTQYF. CDR3 coding DNA: TGCAGTGCTAGGGGGCCGAACACAGATACGCAGTATTTT. This chain joins TRBV20-1 and TRBJ2-3; tentative D call: TRBD1 (5 bases). V gave up 3 bases and J gave up 2 bases, with 9 bases separating them. CDR3 size: 13 residues. The germline gives CDR1 DFQATT, CDR2 SNEGSKA (reference sequence).

This clonotype has just a few counts. The V gene is TRBV29-1, the J gene TRBJ1-6, with D possibly matching TRBD1 (6 bases). Germline-derived CDR1 and CDR2 are SQVTM and ANQGSEA. V was pared by 6 bases and J by 9 bases, with 15 bases between. This CDR3 region has 13 residues. The DNA of the CDR3 is TGCAGCGTGTTGACAGGAAATAGTTCACCCCTCCACTTT. It specifies CSVLTGNSSPLHF.

The V and J genes are TRBV15 and TRBJ1-2; D not certain. CDR1 and CDR2 (germline): LNHNV, YYDKDF (reference sequence). Trimming left V 3 bases short and J 3 bases short, with 14 bases between. The CDR3 is made up of 15 amino acids. In nucleotides, the CDR3 is TGTGCCACCAGCAGGGAGTCGTCAAGCTACTATGGCTACACCTTC. Protein product: CATSRESSSYYGYTF.

This clonotype was recorded at least ten times. The genes are TRBV20-1 and TRBJ1-5; weak D call: TRBD1 (6 bases). CDR1 DFQATT and CDR2 SNEGSKA come from the germline V gene (reference sequence). V was clipped by 0 bases and J by 2 bases, with 14 bases between them. The CDR3 loop spans 16 amino acids. Here the CDR3 reads CSARDRVGGGNQPQHF. Here the CDR3 DNA reads TGCAGTGCTAGAGATAGGGTAGGGGGAGGCAATCAGCCCCAGCATTTT.

The chain uses TRBV2 and TRBJ1-5; TRBD1 matches 8 bases. Germline values: CDR1 SNHLY, CDR2 FYNNEI. The CDR3 totals 14 residues. V was pared by 4 bases and J by 6 bases, with 5 bases of the junction left unmatched. The CDR3 protein is CASSASRGRQPQHF. The CDR3 region has the DNA TGTGCCAGCAGTGCTAGCAGGGGGCGTCAGCCCCAGCATTTT.